The rows below give T cell receptor beta chains drawn from one sample of a study of T cell responses to AZD1222 COVID-19 vaccine. Sequencing used immunoSEQ multiplex PCR; TCRdb keeps in-frame clones, though not all of them. The sample lists roughly 130,000 clones; about 90% were seen once. Here the sequenced sample was peripheral blood, taken on day 0 of AZD1222 vaccination. The source is an adult in good health. Both conserved end residues are part of each CDR3. D genes are given only for firm matches.

v_call,j_call,d_call,cdr3_length,cdr3_nt,cdr3_aa
TRBV28,TRBJ1-2,-,13,TGTGCCAGCAGTCCGTCGACTGGGGGTGGCTACACCTTC,CASSPSTGGGYTF
TRBV18,TRBJ1-2,-,16,TGTGCCAGCTCACCACCGAACAGGGTCACTAACTATGGCTACACCTTC,CASSPPNRVTNYGYTF
TRBV10-3,TRBJ1-5,-,13,TGTGCCATCAGTGGACAGGTCAATCAGCCCCAGCATTTT,CAISGQVNQPQHF
TRBV7-8,TRBJ2-3,TRBD2,16,TGTGCCAGCAGCTCCCGAGCTACTAGCGGCACAGATACGCAGTATTTT,CASSSRATSGTDTQYF
TRBV11-2,TRBJ1-1,TRBD1,13,TGTGCCAGCAGAAGACAGGGCGACACTGAAGCTTTCTTT,CASRRQGDTEAFF
TRBV28,TRBJ2-1,-,12,TGTGCCAGCAGTCAGGCCCCCAATGAGCAGTTCTTC,CASSQAPNEQFF
TRBV19,TRBJ1-5,-,13,TGTGCCAGTAGTATAGATCGTAACAGGGCCCAGCATTTT,CASSIDRNRAQHF
TRBV12-3/TRBV12-4,TRBJ1-3,-,12,TGTGCCAGCAGTTTAGCGCCCTCCACCATATATTTT,CASSLAPSTIYF
TRBV5-6,TRBJ1-2,TRBD1,16,TGTGCCAGCAGCTCAGGGACAGGGGCCTCAAACTATGGCTACACCTTC,CASSSGTGASNYGYTF
TRBV11-2,TRBJ2-7,-,15,TGTGCCAGCAGCCGTCCCCAGGGGGGGGCCTACGAGCAGTACTTC,CASSRPQGGAYEQYF
TRBV19,TRBJ1-2,-,14,TGTGCCAGTAGTTTTCCGACAGCTACCTATGGCTACACCTTC,CASSFPTATYGYTF
TRBV29-1,TRBJ2-7,-,16,TGCAGCGTTGAACTTACGAGGGCAGGGTTTTCCTACGAGCAGTACTTC,CSVELTRAGFSYEQYF
TRBV5-6,TRBJ2-5,TRBD2,15,TGTGCCAGCAGCTTGCTGGGACTAGCTCTGGAGACCCAGTACTTC,CASSLLGLALETQYF
TRBV7-9,TRBJ2-1,-,16,TGTGCCAGCAGCCCGGAATTCATCAGCTCCTACAATGAGCAGTTCTTC,CASSPEFISSYNEQFF
TRBV4-1,TRBJ1-2,-,15,TGCGCCAGCAGCCAAGGTGCGCCTCTAACGCATGGCTACACCTTC,CASSQGAPLTHGYTF
TRBV9,TRBJ2-1,-,15,TGTGCCAGCAGCGTAGGGGGAAGGCCATACAATGAGCAGTTCTTC,CASSVGGRPYNEQFF
TRBV24-1,TRBJ1-1,-,14,TGTGCCACCAGTCTCACAGGGAAGGACACTGAAGCTTTCTTT,CATSLTGKDTEAFF
TRBV7-7,TRBJ2-1,-,15,TGTGCCAGCAGCTTAGCGGGAGCTGTCACGGATGAGCAGTTCTTC,CASSLAGAVTDEQFF
TRBV4-1,TRBJ2-7,TRBD2,18,TGCGCCAGCAGCCAAGATAGAAGCGGGGCCCAGGCTGTACGCGAGCAGTACTTC,CASSQDRSGAQAVREQYF
TRBV5-8,TRBJ2-1,TRBD2,14,TGTGCCAGTACTGGACTAGCGAGATACAATGAGCAGTTCTTC,CASTGLARYNEQFF
TRBV6-5,TRBJ2-7,-,12,TGTGCCAGCAGTAGGGACCACTACGAGCAGTACTTC,CASSRDHYEQYF
TRBV10-3,TRBJ2-2,TRBD2,17,TGTGCCATCAGTGAAGTTGATGGGGGGGGACCCCGCTGGGAGCTGTTTTTT,CAISEVDGGGPRWELFF
TRBV27,TRBJ2-5,TRBD2,14,TGTGCCATCGGGACTAGCGGGAGTAGCGAGACCCAGTACTTC,CAIGTSGSSETQYF